Below, 2 T cell receptor beta chains from the same sample are listed, as sequenced in a study of shared clonotypes between healthy human individuals. Libraries were prepared by immunoSEQ multiplex PCR; TCRdb keeps only in-frame clonotypes and omits some of them. Of 2 million to 3 million clones listed, roughly 93% were seen once; the top ten hold 0.36%. The sample comprised naive CD4+ T cells from PBMCs. Subset meaning: CD45RA+ positively selected. These receptors were collected from a young man in good health. Some clones in this sample may be carry-over from other donors' samples.

The genes are TRBV5-6 and TRBJ2-1, with 8 bases that match TRBD1. The CDR3 has 15 residues. V shed 0 bases and J 4 bases; nucleotides not matched to a gene: 3. Germline values: CDR1 SGHDT, CDR2 YYEEEE. In DNA form, the CDR3 reads TGTGCCAGCAGCTTGGGGCAGGGGGCTTACAATGAGCAGTTCTTC. Its translation: CASSLGQGAYNEQFF.

The chain recombines TRBV5-1 with TRBJ2-3; 10 nucleotides agree with TRBD2. With 4 bases clipped from V and 7 bases from J, the junction kept 9 bases outside the gene matches. CDR3 length: 15 residues. Germline loops: CDR1 SGHRS, CDR2 YFSETQ. CDR3 sequence: CASSTSGRAGYTQYF. The CDR3 DNA sequence: TGCGCCAGCAGCACCAGCGGGAGGGCCGGGTATACGCAGTATTTT.